Following are 17 T cell receptor beta chains from one sample sequenced in a study of T cells in Graves' hyperthyroidism and ophthalmopathy. There were TCR beta CDR3 regions amplified from RNA transcripts. HTBI primers were the set used in a first-round RT-PCR of the TCR CDR3. A single record per CDR3 protein comes from TCRdb applying MiXCR to the multiplex PCR reads. The sample has some 620,000 distinct CDR3 sequences, about 17% seen once. Sequenced material: blood. The source is a woman in her 30s with Graves' hyperthyroidism.

The sample holds a few counts of this clonotype. The chain links TRBV6-1 to TRBJ1-4; D gene uncertain. Deletions cut 4 bases from V and 5 bases from J, with 14 bases between. Germline V lookup: CDR1 MNHNS, CDR2 SASEGT. CDR3 length equals 15 residues. The CDR3 DNA reads as TGTGCCAGCAGTGCCCTCAGCGACGCCAATGAAAAACTGTTTTTT. This codes for CASSALSDANEKLFF.

J is TRBJ2-1 and V is TRBV5-8; 7 positions agree with TRBD2. J was trimmed by 5 bases and V by 0 bases; bases with no gene match: 5. The length of the CDR3 is 15 residues. Germline loops: CDR1 SGHTS, CDR2 YDEGEE. The CDR3 spells CASSLEGGSNNEQFF. The CDR3 DNA follows: TGTGCCAGCAGCTTGGAAGGCGGGAGTAACAATGAGCAGTTCTTC.

Comment on this clonotype: At one boundary the junction diverges from the germline segment, which might be a read error. The chain recombines TRBV5-1 with TRBJ1-3; 7 bases match TRBD1. This CDR3 is built from 16 residues. The germline gives CDR1 SGHRS, CDR2 YFSETQ. CDR3 sequence reads: CASSTSTGLSGNTIYF. DNA of the CDR3: TGTGCCAGCAGCACCTCGACAGGGCTCTCTGGAAACACCATATATTTT. Full variable domain (rest looked up from reference TRBV5-1 and TRBJ1-3): KAGVTQTPRYLIKTRGQQVTLSCSPISGHRSVSWYQQTPGQGLQFLFEYFSETQRNKGNFPGRFSGRQFSNSRSEMNVSTLELGDSALYLCASSTSTGLSGNTIYFGEGSWLTVV.

As concerns this clonotype: A junction boundary mismatches the germline segment, possibly from a read error. The CDR3 coding sequence is TGTGCCTGGAGTGCCCCGGACAGGGCATATTACGAGCAGTGCTTC. Translated: CAWSAPDRAYYEQCF. J is TRBJ2-7 and V is TRBV30; 8 positions agree with TRBD1. Germline assignment: CDR1 GTSNPN and CDR2 SVGIG (reference sequence). The CDR3 totals 15 residues.

This clonotype was detected only a few times. The V and J genes are TRBV24-1 and TRBJ2-1; 12 bases align to TRBD2. Germline V gene data show CDR1 as KGHDR and CDR2 as SFDVKD. This CDR3 comprises 17 residues. Trimming took 6 bases from V and 1 from J; bases not matched to a gene: 6. The CDR3 sequence is CATSPTSGSRSYNEQFF. The CDR3 DNA sequence: TGTGCCACCAGTCCGACTAGCGGGAGTAGGTCCTACAATGAGCAGTTCTTC.

Ten or more counts support this clonotype. The genes are TRBV20-1 and TRBJ1-2, with a weak D call TRBD1 (5 bases). The CDR3 sequence is 13 residues long. Trimming left V 0 bases short and J 2 bases short, with 7 bases between. Germline V gene data show CDR1 as DFQATT and CDR2 as SNEGSKA (reference sequence). The CDR3 DNA reads as TGCAGTGCTAGAGAAACAGGAAACTATGGCTACACCTTC. This sequence encodes CSARETGNYGYTF.

This clonotype has more than one count but fewer than ten. The CDR3, as DNA: TGTGCCAGCACCAATAGCGTTGAGCAGTTCTTC. Translated: CASTNSVEQFF. The rearrangement uses TRBV19 and TRBJ2-1; a weak D match, TRBD2 (5 bases). CDR1 LNHDA and CDR2 SQIVND come from the germline V gene (reference sequence). Trimming pared 9 bases from V and 9 bases from J, leaving 12 bases between. The CDR3 totals 11 residues.

This clonotype was observed a handful of times. This chain joins TRBV3-1 and TRBJ1-5; TRBD1 aligns across 10 bases. This CDR3 has 15 amino acids. V dropped 4 bases and J dropped 7; count of bases not matched to a gene: 7. Germline lookup yields CDR1 LGHDT and CDR2 YNNKEL (reference sequence). The CDR3 here is CASSPAGTGVQPQHF. The CDR3 coding sequence is TGTGCCAGCAGCCCCGCCGGGACAGGGGTGCAGCCCCAGCATTTT.

This chain uses TRBV7-2 with TRBJ2-3; 9 bases are a match to TRBD1. After removal of 6 bases from V and 3 bases from J, the junction contained 10 bases not matched to a gene. In germline, CDR1 is SGHTA, CDR2 FQGNSA. The CDR3 is 16 residues long. CDR3 nucleotide sequence: TGTGCCAGCAGTTTCAGACCGGGACAGGGAACAGATACGCAGTATTTT. It translates to CASSFRPGQGTDTQYF.

This clonotype came up many times. This sequence joins TRBV27 and TRBJ2-1; D might be TRBD2 (6 bases). This CDR3 region has 13 residues. Germline lookup yields CDR1 MNHEY and CDR2 SMNVEV (reference sequence). Between the trimmed V and J ends, which lost 1 base and 7 bases, there was a span of 8 bases. In nucleotides, the CDR3 is TGTGCCAGCAGTTTATACGGGGGTAATGAGCAGTTCTTC. The encoded protein is CASSLYGGNEQFF.

This clonotype has a count of ten or more. The chain joins TRBV6-2 or TRBV6-3 to TRBJ2-3, with D uncertain. CDR1 MNHEY and CDR2 SVGEGT come from the germline V gene. The CDR3 consists of 16 residues. Trimming left V 2 bases short and J 5 bases short, with 17 bases between. The CDR3 here is CASSYPEARPQDTQYF. CDR3 nucleotide sequence: TGTGCCAGCAGTTACCCCGAGGCCCGGCCGCAAGATACGCAGTATTTT.

This clonotype was picked up many times. CDR3 bases: TGTGCCAGCAGTTTTGCGGACAGGCGGGACTATGGCTACACCTTC. It encodes CASSFADRRDYGYTF. The chain links TRBV28 to TRBJ1-2; 7 nucleotides line up with TRBD1. J lost 3 bases, V lost 3 bases, and 7 bases had no gene match. The CDR3 is 15 amino acids. CDR1 is MDHEN, CDR2 SYDVKM, per germline.

In its sample, this clonotype was seen a few times. The chain has TRBV5-6 and TRBJ2-7; the D gene is possibly TRBD2 (5 bases). CDR1 is SGHDT and CDR2 is YYEEEE in the germline V gene. The germline V and J ends were trimmed by 4 bases and 2 bases, with 22 bases remaining between them. The CDR3 runs to 17 residues. The CDR3 sequence: CASSGVAGPDGTYEQYF. The DNA of the CDR3 is TGTGCCAGCAGCGGCGTTGCCGGGCCGGACGGGACCTACGAGCAGTACTTC.

This clonotype was seen repeatedly, ten times or more. The chain couples TRBV28 to TRBJ2-2, with a weak D call TRBD1 (5 bases). Germline lookup yields CDR1 MDHEN and CDR2 SYDVKM. V dropped 7 bases and J dropped 5 bases, with 17 bases sitting between them. The CDR3 is 15 residues long. CDR3 DNA sequence: TGTGCCAGCACCCCTGGGGCCTCAGGGACCGGGGAGCTGTTTTTT. As protein: CASTPGASGTGELFF.

This clonotype came up a few times. The rearrangement joins TRBV7-9 to TRBJ2-2; D is perhaps TRBD1 (6 bases). The V end was cut by 6 bases, the J end by 0 bases, with 11 bases between. CDR1 and CDR2 (germline): SEHNR, FQNEAQ (reference sequence). The CDR3 totals 15 residues. The CDR3 here is CASRHRVSNTGELFF. The CDR3 DNA reads TGTGCCAGCAGACACAGGGTTTCGAACACCGGGGAGCTGTTTTTT.

This clonotype was observed a handful of times. The CDR3 is CASSDPGLTDTQYF. CDR3 in DNA: TGTGCCAGCAGTGACCCCGGACTAACAGATACGCAGTATTTT. V is TRBV25-1 and J is TRBJ2-3; weak D call: TRBD2 (6 bases). Germline CDR1 and CDR2: MGHDK and SYGVNS. V was pared by 3 bases and J by 3 bases, with 10 bases between. This CDR3 has 14 amino acids.

This clonotype was seen repeatedly, ten times or more. The CDR3 spells CASSHRVSTLSEAFF. As DNA, the CDR3 is TGTGCCAGCAGTCACAGGGTATCTACACTTTCTGAAGCTTTCTTT. The J gene is TRBJ1-1, the V gene TRBV7-2; D possibly corresponds to TRBD1 (6 bases). Trimming removed 6 bases at V and 6 bases at J, with 20 bases between. The CDR3 is 15 amino acids. Germline V gene data show CDR1 as SGHTA and CDR2 as FQGNSA. Supplemented by reference TRBV7-2 and TRBJ1-1, the full variable domain reads GAGVSQSPSNKVTEKGKDVELRCDPISGHTALYWYRQSLGQGLEFLIYFQGNSAPDKSGLPSDRFSAERTGGSVSTLTIQRTQQEDSAVYLCASSHRVSTLSEAFFGQGTRLTVV.